A selection of T cell receptor beta chains follows, all from one sample in a study of siplizumab effects on memory and regulatory T cells. TCRdb's copy holds only in-frame clones and misses some; the assay was immunoSEQ multiplex PCR. The sample contains about 100,000 clones, 90% to 95% of which appear only once. Input material: Tregs sorted from blood. Receptor source: a human donor in good health. The CDR3 runs from the conserved cysteine through the conserved F or W. The order of the fields is V gene, J gene, clone size, D gene, CDR3 length, CDR3 protein, CDR3 DNA. A D gene is named only where the DNA matches it firmly. Clone size is not always given. Where it is, it says once, few, many or a class for expanded clones.

V: TRBV27; J: TRBJ1-1; size: NA; D: TRBD1; length: 18; CDR3: CASSYGQGRRGWDTEAFF; DNA: TGTGCCAGCAGTTACGGACAGGGTAGGCGAGGCTGGGACACTGAAGCTTTCTTT
V: TRBV27; J: TRBJ1-1; size: NA; D: NA; length: 14; CDR3: CASSRQTGNTEAFF; DNA: TGTGCCAGCAGTCGGCAGACAGGGAACACTGAAGCTTTCTTT
V: TRBV7-9; J: TRBJ2-1; size: once; D: TRBD1; length: 15; CDR3: CASSRNRDSNNEQFF; DNA: TGTGCCAGCAGCCGGAACCGGGACAGTAACAATGAGCAGTTCTTC
V: TRBV29-1; J: TRBJ1-1; size: NA; D: TRBD1; length: 13; CDR3: CSSRGQSNTEAFF; DNA: TGCAGCTCCAGGGGACAGTCTAACACTGAAGCTTTCTTT
V: TRBV29-1; J: TRBJ2-1; size: NA; D: NA; length: 13; CDR3: CSVRAGIYNEQFF; DNA: TGCAGCGTTCGAGCCGGGATCTACAATGAGCAGTTCTTC
V: TRBV28; J: TRBJ1-5; size: NA; D: TRBD1; length: 16; CDR3: CASSPSGRGANQPQHF; DNA: TGTGCCAGCAGTCCCTCGGGCAGGGGGGCCAATCAGCCCCAGCATTTT
V: TRBV18; J: TRBJ2-2; size: NA; D: NA; length: 14; CDR3: CASSPSSWLMELFF; DNA: TGTGCCAGCTCACCATCCTCGTGGCTTATGGAGCTGTTTTTT
V: TRBV19; J: TRBJ2-1; size: NA; D: NA; length: 13; CDR3: CASTRDIHNEQFF; DNA: TGTGCCAGTACCCGGGACATCCACAATGAGCAGTTCTTC
V: TRBV19; J: TRBJ2-3; size: NA; D: TRBD1; length: 18; CDR3: CASSNPGGFGLNTDTQYF; DNA: TGTGCCAGTAGTAACCCAGGGGGATTTGGCCTTAACACAGATACGCAGTATTTT
V: TRBV10-3; J: TRBJ1-1; size: NA; D: NA; length: 11; CDR3: CAISQNTEAFF; DNA: TGTGCCATCAGCCAGAACACTGAAGCTTTCTTT
V: TRBV11-2; J: TRBJ2-7; size: NA; D: NA; length: 16; CDR3: CASSLWASTGPYEQYF; DNA: TGTGCCAGCAGCTTATGGGCCAGCACAGGCCCCTACGAGCAGTACTTC
V: TRBV27; J: TRBJ1-1; size: NA; D: NA; length: 13; CDR3: CASSLPGAAEAFF; DNA: TGTGCCAGCAGTTTACCGGGGGCCGCTGAAGCTTTCTTT
V: TRBV29-1; J: TRBJ1-2; size: NA; D: NA; length: 12; CDR3: CSVEPRGGGYTF; DNA: TGCAGCGTTGAACCTAGGGGTGGAGGCTACACCTTC
V: TRBV6-1; J: TRBJ1-3; size: NA; D: NA; length: 12; CDR3: CASSEALNTIYF; DNA: TGTGCCAGCAGTGAAGCGCTGAACACCATATATTTT
V: TRBV28; J: TRBJ2-4; size: NA; D: NA; length: 13; CDR3: CATKGGSKNIQYF; DNA: TGTGCCACCAAGGGAGGATCCAAAAACATTCAGTACTTC
V: TRBV7-2; J: TRBJ2-7; size: NA; D: TRBD2; length: 15; CDR3: CASRLIAGGRDEQYF; DNA: TGTGCCAGCAGGCTCATAGCGGGAGGTAGGGACGAGCAGTACTTC
V: TRBV7-9; J: TRBJ2-7; size: NA; D: TRBD1; length: 16; CDR3: CASSPDPGQGPYEQYF; DNA: TGTGCCAGCAGCCCGGACCCGGGACAGGGACCCTACGAGCAGTACTTC
V: TRBV7-3; J: TRBJ2-1; size: NA; D: NA; length: 14; CDR3: CASSLGVRYNEQFF; DNA: TGTGCCAGCAGCTTAGGAGTCCGCTACAATGAGCAGTTCTTC
V: TRBV18; J: TRBJ2-7; size: NA; D: TRBD2; length: 17; CDR3: CASSPLSGRDSSYEQYF; DNA: TGTGCCAGCTCACCACTAAGCGGGAGGGACAGCTCCTACGAGCAGTACTTC
V: TRBV7-9; J: TRBJ2-7; size: NA; D: NA; length: 13; CDR3: CASSFPSSYEQYF; DNA: TGTGCCAGCAGCTTTCCAAGCTCCTACGAGCAGTACTTC
V: TRBV4-2; J: TRBJ1-5; size: NA; D: NA; length: 15; CDR3: CASSPISTGNQPQHF; DNA: TGTGCCAGCAGCCCTATTTCGACGGGAAATCAGCCCCAGCATTTT
V: TRBV6-5; J: TRBJ2-2; size: NA; D: TRBD1; length: 16; CDR3: CASSYSGQGFTGELFF; DNA: TGTGCCAGCAGTTACTCGGGACAGGGTTTTACCGGGGAGCTGTTTTTT
V: TRBV27; J: TRBJ2-7; size: NA; D: NA; length: 16; CDR3: CASSALGWGSSYEQYF; DNA: TGTGCCAGCAGTGCTCTCGGGTGGGGATCCTCCTACGAGCAGTACTTC
V: TRBV6-5; J: TRBJ1-1; size: NA; D: NA; length: 13; CDR3: CASRELRNTEAFF; DNA: TGTGCCAGCAGGGAGCTAAGGAACACTGAAGCTTTCTTT
V: TRBV15; J: TRBJ2-1; size: NA; D: TRBD2; length: 17; CDR3: CATSRGRGGGSLNEQFF; DNA: TGTGCCACCAGCAGAGGCAGGGGCGGGGGGTCCCTCAATGAGCAGTTCTTC
V: TRBV7-8; J: TRBJ2-3; size: NA; D: NA; length: 20; CDR3: CASSHRQGRSRGGPWDTQYF; DNA: TGTGCCAGCAGTCACCGACAGGGTCGGTCGAGGGGAGGGCCTTGGGATACGCAGTATTTT
V: TRBV5-1; J: TRBJ2-1; size: NA; D: NA; length: 16; CDR3: CASSPLRRQSYNEQFF; DNA: TGCGCCAGCAGCCCACTCCGAAGACAGTCCTACAATGAGCAGTTCTTC
V: TRBV7-7; J: TRBJ2-7; size: NA; D: NA; length: 15; CDR3: CASSPGVVEYYEQYF; DNA: TGTGCCAGCAGCCCCGGGGTAGTGGAGTACTACGAGCAGTACTTC
V: TRBV29-1; J: TRBJ1-1; size: few; D: NA; length: 12; CDR3: CSVADTSTEAFF; DNA: TGCAGCGTTGCGGATACAAGCACTGAAGCTTTCTTT
V: TRBV6-5; J: TRBJ2-4; size: NA; D: TRBD2; length: 15; CDR3: CASSYLAGDGNIQYF; DNA: TGTGCCAGCAGTTACTTGGCGGGAGATGGAAACATTCAGTACTTC
V: TRBV27; J: TRBJ2-3; size: NA; D: TRBD1; length: 15; CDR3: CASSFWDSSTDTQYF; DNA: TGTGCCAGCAGTTTTTGGGACAGTAGCACAGATACGCAGTATTTT
V: TRBV7-9; J: TRBJ1-1; size: NA; D: NA; length: 14; CDR3: CASSLRRMGTEAFF; DNA: TGTGCCAGCAGCTTAAGAAGGATGGGCACTGAAGCTTTCTTT
V: TRBV11-2; J: TRBJ2-2; size: NA; D: TRBD2; length: 19; CDR3: CASSLDTSGRARSTGELFF; DNA: TGTGCCAGCAGCTTAGACACTAGCGGGAGGGCGAGGAGCACCGGGGAGCTGTTTTTT
V: TRBV2; J: TRBJ2-1; size: NA; D: NA; length: 11; CDR3: CASRLYNEQFF; DNA: TGTGCCAGCAGGCTGTACAATGAGCAGTTCTTC
V: TRBV18; J: TRBJ2-7; size: NA; D: TRBD1; length: 15; CDR3: CASSLTGQRSYEQYF; DNA: TGTGCCAGCTCGCTAACGGGACAGAGAAGCTACGAGCAGTACTTC
V: TRBV10-2; J: TRBJ2-1; size: NA; D: NA; length: 11; CDR3: CASSDFGEQFF; DNA: TGCGCCAGCAGTGATTTTGGAGAGCAGTTCTTC
V: TRBV6-6; J: TRBJ1-2; size: NA; D: NA; length: 15; CDR3: CASSYSRGANYGYTF; DNA: TGTGCCAGCAGTTATAGTCGGGGAGCTAACTATGGCTACACCTTC
V: TRBV5-6; J: TRBJ2-2; size: NA; D: TRBD1; length: 16; CDR3: CASSLFGDSNTGELFF; DNA: TGTGCCAGCAGCTTGTTTGGGGACAGCAACACCGGGGAGCTGTTTTTT
V: TRBV6-6; J: TRBJ2-3; size: NA; D: TRBD2; length: 13; CDR3: CASSPRGGNTQYF; DNA: TGTGCCAGCAGCCCCCGGGGGGGGAATACGCAGTATTTT
V: TRBV11-2; J: TRBJ1-1; size: NA; D: NA; length: 16; CDR3: CASSLISGRPWTEAFF; DNA: TGTGCCAGCAGCTTGATCTCGGGCAGACCGTGGACTGAAGCTTTCTTT
V: TRBV28; J: TRBJ1-5; size: once; D: TRBD1; length: 15; CDR3: CASSPGGVSNQPQHF; DNA: TGTGCCAGCAGCCCAGGGGGAGTAAGCAATCAGCCCCAGCATTTT
V: TRBV7-6; J: TRBJ2-3; size: NA; D: NA; length: 15; CDR3: CASSRGTRFTDTQYF; DNA: TGTGCCAGCAGCCGTGGGACACGATTCACAGATACGCAGTATTTT
V: TRBV11-3; J: TRBJ2-1; size: once; D: NA; length: 15; CDR3: CASSLFGRGSNEQFF; DNA: TGTGCCAGCAGCTTATTCGGCAGGGGATCGAATGAGCAGTTCTTC
V: TRBV25-1; J: TRBJ2-6; size: NA; D: NA; length: 17; CDR3: CASSNLRLSSGANVLTF; DNA: TGTGCCAGCAGTAACCTAAGGTTGAGCTCTGGGGCCAACGTCCTGACTTTC
V: TRBV27; J: TRBJ2-3; size: NA; D: NA; length: 15; CDR3: CASSFRGYGTDTQYF; DNA: TGTGCCAGCAGTTTTCGGGGGTATGGCACAGATACGCAGTATTTT
V: TRBV12-5; J: TRBJ2-5; size: NA; D: TRBD2; length: 17; CDR3: CASASGLAGLYQETQYF; DNA: TGTGCTAGTGCCTCGGGACTAGCGGGACTGTACCAAGAGACCCAGTACTTC
V: TRBV18; J: TRBJ2-5; size: NA; D: TRBD2; length: 19; CDR3: CASSPKAPLGLAAEETQYF; DNA: TGTGCCAGCTCACCAAAGGCCCCCTTAGGACTAGCGGCGGAAGAGACCCAGTACTTC
V: TRBV9; J: TRBJ1-1; size: NA; D: TRBD1; length: 15; CDR3: CASSPGDRENTEAFF; DNA: TGTGCCAGCAGCCCTGGGGACAGGGAGAACACTGAAGCTTTCTTT
V: TRBV10-2; J: TRBJ2-7; size: once; D: TRBD1; length: 14; CDR3: CASDIGTGLGEQYF; DNA: TGCGCCAGCGATATCGGGACAGGGCTTGGCGAGCAGTACTTC
V: TRBV5-1; J: TRBJ2-7; size: NA; D: NA; length: 13; CDR3: CASSLQVSYEQYF; DNA: TGCGCCAGCAGCTTGCAGGTATCCTACGAGCAGTACTTC
V: TRBV11-2; J: TRBJ2-1; size: NA; D: NA; length: 15; CDR3: CASSRGVRSYNEQFF; DNA: TGTGCCAGCAGCCGCGGGGTTCGTTCCTACAATGAGCAGTTCTTC